These 32 T cell receptor beta chains share one sample of origin, sequenced in a study of shared clonotypes between healthy human individuals. TCRdb keeps only in-frame clones here, not all; method: immunoSEQ multiplex PCR. The sample lists more than 450,000 clones, about four fifths occurring once. The specimen sequenced was PBMCs. The receptors here all came from a woman aged 40 to 50 in good health. Some clones in this sample may be carry-over from other donors' samples.

The genes are TRBV5-4 and TRBJ2-5, with TRBD2 matching 8 bases. J was trimmed by 7 bases and V by 0 bases; bases with no gene match: 5. Germline V gene sequence: CDR1 SGHNT, CDR2 YYREEE (reference sequence). CDR3 size: 14 residues. The CDR3 loop is CASSLEVAGRTQYF. CDR3 DNA sequence: TGTGCCAGCAGCTTGGAGGTAGCGGGGAGGACCCAGTACTTC.

The V and J genes are TRBV11-3 and TRBJ2-1; 12 bases agree with TRBD2. The J segment lost 13 bases and the V segment lost 3 bases, leaving 10 bases of the junction unmatched. The CDR3 sequence is 15 residues long. Germline loops: CDR1 SGHNT, CDR2 YENEEA. The DNA of the CDR3 is TGTGCCAGCAGCTTCGGGGCTAGCGGGAGGGCTCGTCAGTTCTTC. Translation gives CASSFGASGRARQFF.

V gene TRBV11-2 combines with J gene TRBJ2-7; D ambiguous. The CDR3 loop spans 13 amino acids. Trimming removed 4 bases at V and 13 bases at J, with 20 bases between. Germline V gives CDR1 SGHAT, CDR2 FQNNGV. CDR3 sequence: CASSSFPQSPSYF. CDR3 nucleotide sequence: TGTGCCAGCAGCTCATTCCCGCAGTCCCCCAGTTACTTC. The complete variable domain, with remaining parts taken from reference TRBV11-2 and TRBJ2-7, reads EAGVAQSPRYKIIEKRQSVAFWCNPISGHATLYWYQQILGQGPKLLIQFQNNGVVDDSQLPKDRFSAERLKGVDSTLKIQPAKLEDSAVYLCASSSFPQSPSYFGPGTRLTVT.

This sequence joins TRBV2 and TRBJ2-3, with 11 bases matching TRBD2. The CDR3 covers 15 residues. Germline-derived CDR1 and CDR2 are SNHLY and FYNNEI. V lost 4 bases to trimming and J lost 3 bases; unmatched junction nucleotides: 3. The chain's CDR3 is CASSASSGRTDTQYF. The CDR3 coding sequence is TGTGCCAGCAGTGCGTCTAGCGGGAGGACAGATACGCAGTATTTT.

The chain couples TRBV14 to TRBJ2-1, with D hard to call. The CDR3 runs 16 residues. In germline, CDR1 is SGHDN, CDR2 FVKESK. V was shortened by 10 bases and J by 2 bases, with 21 bases between the two germline ends. The CDR3 region is CATINTPWEAYNEQFF. CDR3 DNA sequence: TGTGCCACTATCAATACCCCATGGGAAGCCTACAATGAGCAGTTCTTC.

Here the CDR3 DNA reads TGTGCCAGCAGTGACGACTCTCGCGGCTACACCTTC. It encodes CASSDDSRGYTF. The chain couples TRBV27 to TRBJ1-2; no definite D call. Germline V gene data show CDR1 as MNHEY and CDR2 as SMNVEV (reference sequence). The V and J ends lost 5 bases and 8 bases respectively, with 12 bases between them. CDR3 length: 12 amino acids.

This rearrangement joins TRBV11-2 to TRBJ2-7; possible D gene TRBD1, 6 bases. There are 14 residues in the CDR3. CDR1 and CDR2 from the germline V gene are SGHAT and FQNNGV. Trimming stripped 5 bases from V and 12 bases from J, with 23 bases between. CDR3 nucleotides: TGTGCCAGCAGCGTACAAGGGGGAGTCTCGAGGCGGTACTTC. It codes for CASSVQGGVSRRYF.

This clone occurred once. J is TRBJ2-5 and V is TRBV18; 7 bases agree with TRBD1. The CDR3 has 14 residues. Germline values: CDR1 KGHSH, CDR2 LQKENI. V lost 4 bases to trimming and J lost 4 bases; unmatched junction nucleotides: 6. The CDR3 DNA follows: TGTGCCAGCTCACTGACAGGGACGACAGAGACCCAGTACTTC. Translation gives CASSLTGTTETQYF.

This chain uses TRBV5-1 with TRBJ2-7; D is possibly TRBD1 or TRBD2 (5 bases each). The CDR3 length is 16 residues. The V gene lost 4 bases and the J gene lost 4 bases, with 21 bases spanning the gap. Germline V lookup: CDR1 SGHRS, CDR2 YFSETQ. The CDR3 loop reads CASSPRSGTGKYEQYF. CDR3 coding DNA: TGCGCCAGCAGCCCCCGTTCCGGGACGGGCAAATACGAGCAGTACTTC. Filled out from reference TRBV5-1 and TRBJ2-7, the complete variable domain reads KAGVTQTPRYLIKTRGQQVTLSCSPISGHRSVSWYQQTPGQGLQFLFEYFSETQRNKGNFPGRFSGRQFSNSRSEMNVSTLELGDSALYLCASSPRSGTGKYEQYFGPGTRLTVT.

V is TRBV7-9 and J is TRBJ2-1; D is perhaps TRBD2 (5 bases). The CDR3 has 14 residues. Germline loops: CDR1 SEHNR, CDR2 FQNEAQ (reference sequence). V lost 5 bases, J lost 8 bases, and 16 bases lay in between. For the CDR3, the DNA is TGTGCCAGCAGCCCCCTGTGGGAGAGCCATGAGCAGTTCTTC. Translating it yields CASSPLWESHEQFF.

The chain is built from TRBV7-9 and TRBJ1-1, with no clear D. Germline CDR1 SEHNR, CDR2 FQNEAQ (reference sequence). Trimming removed 9 bases from V and 1 base from J, with 12 bases in between. This CDR3 comprises 13 residues. CDR3 region: CASTRRENTEAFF. As DNA, the CDR3 is TGTGCCAGTACGAGGCGGGAGAACACTGAAGCTTTCTTT. The full variable domain, with the rest looked up from reference TRBV7-9 and TRBJ1-1, is DTGVSQNPRHKITKRGQNVTFRCDPISEHNRLYWYRQTLGQGPEFLTYFQNEAQLEKSRLLSDRFSAERPKGSFSTLEIQRTEQGDSAMYLCASTRRENTEAFFGQGTRLTVV.

This chain uses TRBV5-1 with TRBJ1-2; a weak D match, TRBD1 (5 bases). CDR3 length equals 12 residues. V shed 5 bases and J shed 8 bases, with 13 bases lying between them. CDR1 SGHRS and CDR2 YFSETQ come from the germline V gene. In DNA form, the CDR3 reads TGCGCCAGCAGGACAGCGGAAGCGGGCTACACCTTC. As protein: CASRTAEAGYTF.

The genes are TRBV15 and TRBJ2-7, with a tentative D call TRBD1 (7 bases). V was pared by 0 bases and J by 2 bases, with 11 bases between. The germline CDR1 and CDR2 sequences are LNHNV and YYDKDF (reference sequence). The CDR3 consists of 15 residues. The CDR3 DNA is TGTGCCACCAGCAGAGAGGCGGGACAGCCCTACGAGCAGTACTTC. This encodes CATSREAGQPYEQYF.

The V call is TRBV7-2, the J call TRBJ2-4; D gene uncertain. The CDR3 has 15 residues. V was trimmed by 1 base and J by 5 bases, leaving 12 bases between them. CDR1 is SGHTA and CDR2 is FQGNSA in the germline V gene. This chain's CDR3 is CASSLGSGFQNIQYF. In DNA, the CDR3 is TGTGCCAGCAGCTTAGGCTCGGGTTTCCAAAACATTCAGTACTTC.

The V and J genes are TRBV19 and TRBJ1-5; D possibly corresponds to TRBD1 (6 bases). The V gene lost 6 bases and the J gene lost 0 bases, with 21 bases spanning the gap. CDR3 length: 18 residues. Germline CDR1 reads LNHDA; CDR2 reads SQIVND (reference sequence). CDR3 amino acids: CASSAGQKLYYSNQPQHF. DNA of the CDR3: TGTGCCAGTAGCGCGGGACAAAAACTCTACTATAGCAATCAGCCCCAGCATTTT. Based on the CDR3 plus reference TRBV19 and TRBJ1-5, the full variable domain is DGGITQSPKYLFRKEGQNVTLSCEQNLNHDAMYWYRQDPGQGLRLIYYSQIVNDFQKGDIAEGYSVSREKKESFPLTVTSAQKNPTAFYLCASSAGQKLYYSNQPQHFGDGTRLSIL.

This clone showed up just once. This sequence joins TRBV19 and TRBJ2-1; D possibly uses TRBD1 or TRBD2 (5 bases each). The CDR3 loop spans 15 amino acids. From germline, CDR1 is LNHDA and CDR2 SQIVND (reference sequence). V lost 2 bases and J 4 bases, leaving 12 bases between the germline ends. The CDR3 spells CASSITRGPYNEQFF. The CDR3 nucleotides are TGTGCCAGTAGTATAACGAGGGGCCCGTACAATGAGCAGTTCTTC.

The J gene is TRBJ1-1, the V gene TRBV5-1; TRBD1 matches 10 bases. J lost 4 bases, V lost 2 bases, and 2 bases had no gene match. This CDR3 spans 14 amino acids. CDR1 is SGHRS and CDR2 is YFSETQ in the germline V gene. The CDR3: CASSFRDRGTEAFF. The CDR3 DNA reads as TGCGCCAGCAGCTTCCGGGACAGGGGCACTGAAGCTTTCTTT.

The CDR3 protein is CASSQDSTQQQPQHF. The CDR3 DNA reads as TGTGCCAGCAGCCAAGATAGCACTCAGCAACAGCCCCAGCATTTT. The rearrangement joins TRBV4-2 to TRBJ1-5; no firm D call. Trimming took off 0 bases at V and 7 bases at J, with 13 bases between the two ends. CDR3 length equals 15 residues. Germline assignment: CDR1 LGHNA and CDR2 YNFKEQ.

The genes are TRBV2 and TRBJ2-3, with TRBD2 as a possible D gene (6 bases). The CDR3 is 14 residues long. V was trimmed by 6 bases and J by 5 bases, leaving 15 bases between them. The V gene's germline CDR1 is SNHLY and CDR2 FYNNEI. CDR3 protein: CASSRLWGVDTQYF. In DNA form, the CDR3 reads TGTGCCAGCAGCCGCCTATGGGGGGTAGATACGCAGTATTTT.

V usage is TRBV7-8 and J usage is TRBJ1-5, with unresolved D. Trimming removed 2 bases at V and 6 bases at J, with 8 bases between. This CDR3 has 13 residues. Germline assignment: CDR1 SGHVS and CDR2 FQNEAQ. The CDR3: CASSLSGAQPQHF. DNA for the CDR3: TGTGCCAGCAGCTTATCGGGTGCTCAGCCCCAGCATTTT.

This chain links TRBV27 with TRBJ2-2, with D perhaps TRBD1 or TRBD2 (5 bases each). Germline V gene sequence: CDR1 MNHEY, CDR2 SMNVEV (reference sequence). Deletions cut 5 bases from V and 4 bases from J, with 11 bases between. The CDR3 loop spans 14 amino acids. The CDR3 is CASSRDGSTGELFF. The DNA of the CDR3 is TGTGCCAGCAGTAGGGACGGGTCCACCGGGGAGCTGTTTTTT.

V usage is TRBV6-1 and J usage is TRBJ2-5, with 12 bases identical to TRBD1. After removal of 8 bases from V and 5 bases from J, the junction contained 6 bases not matched to a gene. The CDR3 runs to 14 residues. CDR1 is MNHNS, CDR2 SASEGT, per germline. Here the CDR3 reads CASLWDRGRETQYF. CDR3 in DNA: TGTGCCAGCCTTTGGGACAGGGGGCGCGAGACCCAGTACTTC.

DNA for the CDR3: TGTGCCAGCAGCGTAGCGGTTGCGGGAGGCACAGATACGCAGTATTTT. It translates to CASSVAVAGGTDTQYF. The chain combines TRBV9 with TRBJ2-3; TRBD2 aligns across 7 bases. The junction had 5 bases not matched to a gene; V was cut back by 0 bases and J by 1 base. Germline V gives CDR1 SGDLS, CDR2 YYNGEE. The CDR3 spans 16 residues.

Comments on this clone: Being one base from a much bigger clone, this may be a read error. V is TRBV5-1 and J is TRBJ1-2; a possible D gene is TRBD1 (5 bases). The V end was cut by 4 bases, the J end by 4 bases, with 14 bases between. The CDR3 runs to 14 residues. Germline V gene lookup returns CDR1 SGHRS and CDR2 YFSETQ. CDR3 DNA sequence: TGCGCCAGCAGCCCATCGAGGACAACCTATGGCTACACCTTC. Encoded protein: CASSPSRTTYGYTF.

The chain carries TRBV19 and TRBJ2-7; 10 nucleotides align to TRBD2. V lost 5 bases and J lost 5; bases outside the gene matches: 9. The CDR3 has 15 residues. The V gene's germline CDR1 is LNHDA and CDR2 SQIVND (reference sequence). CDR3 sequence (DNA): TGTGCCAGTAGTCCCCGGACTAGCGGTCTTAACGAGCAGTACTTC. Its protein is CASSPRTSGLNEQYF.

The DNA of the CDR3 is TGTGCCTGGAGTGGACAGGGGAGGGGAGAGACCCAGTACTTC. Translating it yields CAWSGQGRGETQYF. This chain uses TRBV30 with TRBJ2-5; D perhaps matches TRBD1 (8 bases). This CDR3 has 14 residues. Germline lookup yields CDR1 GTSNPN and CDR2 SVGIG (reference sequence). Trimming took off 1 base at V and 4 bases at J, with 13 bases between the two ends.

The chain combines TRBV30 with TRBJ2-7; tentative D call: TRBD1 (6 bases). This CDR3 region has 15 residues. V was trimmed by 0 bases and J by 2 bases, leaving 14 bases between them. The germline V gene has CDR1 GTSNPN and CDR2 SVGIG (reference sequence). The CDR3 loop is CAWSVQGRKAYEQYF. CDR3 nucleotide sequence: TGTGCCTGGAGTGTACAGGGACGGAAAGCCTACGAGCAGTACTTC.

This chain links TRBV5-3 with TRBJ2-7; 12 nucleotides align to TRBD2. TRBV5-3 is recorded as an ORF, its role being uncertain. The CDR3 is made up of 16 amino acids. V was clipped by 3 bases and J by 0 bases; unmatched bases: 4. This CDR3 is CARSSGLAGNSYEQYF. The CDR3 region has the DNA TGTGCCAGAAGCTCAGGACTAGCGGGAAACTCCTACGAGCAGTACTTC.

V is TRBV28 and J is TRBJ2-5; D ambiguous. CDR3 length equals 11 residues. Trimming took off 6 bases at V and 6 bases at J, with 8 bases between the two ends. Per germline, CDR1 MDHEN and CDR2 SYDVKM. The CDR3 DNA sequence: TGTGCCAGCAGGGACGAAAAGACCCAGTACTTC. This gives the protein CASRDEKTQYF.

There are many counts of this clone. The CDR3 bases are TGTGCCAGCAGCCCCCGACAGAATGAGCAGTTCTTC. Its translation is CASSPRQNEQFF. The gene calls are TRBV7-8 and TRBJ2-1; D possibly corresponds to TRBD1 (5 bases). Germline CDR1 SGHVS, CDR2 FQNEAQ. Between the trimmed V and J ends, which lost 5 bases and 7 bases, there was a span of 9 bases. There are 12 residues in the CDR3.

J is TRBJ1-1 and V is TRBV5-1; tentative D call: TRBD1 (5 bases). This CDR3 is 14 amino acids long. The V end was cut by 5 bases, the J end by 4 bases, with 15 bases between. The germline V gene has CDR1 SGHRS and CDR2 YFSETQ. CDR3 amino acids: CASSGEGLVTEAFF. CDR3 nucleotides: TGCGCCAGCAGTGGGGAGGGGTTGGTCACTGAAGCTTTCTTT.

This chain joins TRBV6-1 and TRBJ1-1; 7 nucleotides agree with TRBD1. Germline V gives CDR1 MNHNS, CDR2 SASEGT. This CDR3 region has 15 residues. Trimming cost V 4 bases and J 4 bases; bases outside gene matches: 9. The CDR3 nucleotides read TGTGCCAGCAGTGGGGAGGGGGCAGGGGTCACTGAAGCTTTCTTT. Protein: CASSGEGAGVTEAFF.